This T cell receptor (beta chain) was sequenced for a study of T cells in Graves' hyperthyroidism and ophthalmopathy. Looking at the study overall: Initial diagnosis, before any treatment, was when peripheral blood was collected. Regarding the study as a whole: Within blood appeared most thyroid clonotypes that had expanded above 0.001.

TCR beta CDR3 regions were amplified from RNA. First-round RT-PCR of the TCR CDR3 relied on the HTBI primer set. TCRdb processed the multiplex PCR reads anew with MiXCR; each CDR3 protein has one entry. This table has about 600,000 distinct CDR3 sequences, 11% to 15% appearing once. Ten or more counts support this clonotype. Its antigen is not identified. Among ophthalmopathy patients, the Clinical Activity Score reached at least 3, the NOSPECS grade reached at least 4, and duration remained under 3 months. This sample holds PBMCs from 9.5 to 10 ml fresh peripheral blood. Germline V lookup: CDR1 MNHEY, CDR2 SMNVEV (reference sequence). The CDR3 extends over 14 amino acids. The V end was cut by 3 bases, the J end by 7 bases, with 15 bases between.

This TCR was recovered from a woman under 30 with Graves' ophthalmopathy. The gene calls are TRBV27 and TRBJ2-5; D may be TRBD1 (7 bases). The specimen sequenced was blood. CDR3 in DNA: TGTGCCAGCAGTTTCGCGGGACAGATAGGGACCCAGTACTTC. This codes for CASSFAGQIGTQYF.